This T cell receptor beta chain was observed in a study of shared clonotypes between healthy human individuals. Repertoires were generated with immunoSEQ multiplex PCR, while TCRdb's copy carries only in-frame clones and drops some. The table has approximately 810,000 clones, 85% to 95% seen once. In the naive CD8 group, cells lacked CD45RO and were positively selected for CCR7, so terminally differentiated effector memory CD45RA+ cells were left out. V was pared by 0 bases and J by 0 bases, with 9 bases between. The CDR3 sequence is 15 residues long. Germline values: CDR1 SGDLS, CDR2 YYNGEE. Material: naive CD8+ T cells sorted from blood. This chain uses TRBV9 with TRBJ2-5; D gene uncertain. The receptor was isolated from a young man in good health. Written as DNA, the CDR3 is TGTGCCAGCAGCGTAGCTACGGGCTACCAAGAGACCCAGTACTTC. Its protein is CASSVATGYQETQYF.